One TCR beta chain is described in this entry. The antigen is undetermined. The CDR3 has 15 residues. The V gene end was trimmed by 6 bases and the J gene end by 4 bases; junction bases not matched to a gene: 9. Per the germline V gene, CDR1 is LNHDA and CDR2 is SQIVND (reference sequence). The data are from a study of CD8+ T cells in alopecia areata. Study results and caveats: When scalp samples are sequenced, resident alphabeta T cells of normal skin are also captured.

Specimens obtained from alopecia areata patients comprised lesional scalp punch biopsies and peripheral blood. It was cDNA, reverse transcribed from extracted RNA, that served as the sequencing template. Repertoires were generated with immunoSEQ multiplex PCR, while TCRdb's copy carries only in-frame clones and drops some. The top ten hold approximately 6.8% of the sample, which has 150,000 or so clones, more than 40% seen once. The receptor's source is a human donor with alopecia areata. Sample: CD4+ T cells sorted from blood. This chain joins TRBV19 and TRBJ1-5, with 7 nucleotides matching TRBD1. The CDR3 bases are TGTGCCAGTAGCGAGACAGGGAGAGCAAATCAGCCCCAGCATTTT. Residues: CASSETGRANQPQHF.